This TCR beta chain comes out of a study of blood T cells in healthy people across ages. For this clonotype: Its specificity is unknown.

General study points: The study regarded diversity estimates from one million T cells as underestimates.

Each individual donor underwent a draw of approximately 10 milliliters of peripheral blood. Extractions gave at least 6 micrograms of total RNA per sample. Trimming cost V 4 bases and J 4 bases, with 16 bases left between them. From germline, CDR1 is SGHRS and CDR2 YFSETQ. The length of the CDR3 is 15 residues. Sample-barcoded 5' priming and a J-beta primer mix drove a second PCR of about 6 to 12 cycles. Each sample yielded at least 2.5 million CDR3-containing paired-end reads. TCRdb fed the 5' RACE reads into MiXCR, producing one record per CDR3 protein. The sample holds some 780,000 distinct CDR3 sequences, more than 55% seen once.

The clonotype was recovered from a man aged 35-49 years in good health. Sample: blood. This chain joins TRBV5-1 and TRBJ2-3; D might be TRBD1 (6 bases). The CDR3 sequence: CASSQLTGGADTQYF. CDR3 DNA: TGCGCCAGCAGCCAACTGACAGGTGGGGCAGATACGCAGTATTTT. Filled out from reference TRBV5-1 and TRBJ2-3, the complete variable domain reads KAGVTQTPRYLIKTRGQQVTLSCSPISGHRSVSWYQQTPGQGLQFLFEYFSETQRNKGNFPGRFSGRQFSNSRSEMNVSTLELGDSALYLCASSQLTGGADTQYFGPGTRLTVL.